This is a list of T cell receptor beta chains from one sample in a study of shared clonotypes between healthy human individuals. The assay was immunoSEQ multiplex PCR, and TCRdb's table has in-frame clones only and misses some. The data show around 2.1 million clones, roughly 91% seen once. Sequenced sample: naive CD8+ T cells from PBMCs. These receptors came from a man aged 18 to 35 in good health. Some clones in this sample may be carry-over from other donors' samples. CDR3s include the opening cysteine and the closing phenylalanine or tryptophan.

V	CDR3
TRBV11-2	CASPGGDYGYTF
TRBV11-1	CASSSRGKQETQYF
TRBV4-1	CASSQDQLVGLYEQYF
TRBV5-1	CASSSSLGSGELFF
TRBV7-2	CASSLGGRTEAFF
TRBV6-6	CASSYSIRGGRGELFF
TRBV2	CASRGTSGTNEQFF
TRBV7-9	CASSPGYEQFF
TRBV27	CASSLLKGPTNEKLFF
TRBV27	CASSLSPTIARRDEQFF
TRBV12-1	CASSDPGGQETQYF
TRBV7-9	CASSFPRDGNTGELFF
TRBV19	CASSIPPSMGNEQFF
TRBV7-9	CASTSPENEKLFF
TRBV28	CASSLGSQYNEQFF
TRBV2	CASRPDTGELFF
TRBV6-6	CASSASAGGPLDTQYF
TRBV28	CASSLFGSTPPYNEQFF
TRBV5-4	CASSPITTYNEQFF
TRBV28	CASSLAGEAKNIQYF
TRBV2	CASTPRGGQETQYF
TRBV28	CASSFGQGAWETQYF
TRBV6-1	CASSKTGLVGELFF
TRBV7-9	CASSFSDSEAFF
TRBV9	CASSVVPDYGYTF
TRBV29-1	CSVEFGLAYEQYF
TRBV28	CASSLISRSSYNEQFF
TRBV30	CAWRGTGREQYF
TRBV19	CASAGGGPYEQYF
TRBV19	CASSTGGITEAFF
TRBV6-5	CASSYSGGYGYNEQFF
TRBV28	CASSAGNGYTF
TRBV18	CASSPPGGGYTF
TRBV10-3	CAISASGGVRYNEQFF
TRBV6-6	CASSYGSGGNYGYTF
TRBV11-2	CASSARTVAGAYNEQFF
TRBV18	CASSPSRGSNQPQHF
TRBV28	CASSPWREIWDNEQFF
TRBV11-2	CASSSPGLHYEQYF
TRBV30	CAWIGGTSVYNEQFF
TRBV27	CASSPGYLTDTQYF
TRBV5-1	CASSLRELIGELFF
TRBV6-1	CASSYRGNTEAFF
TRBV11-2	CASSLGARGYEQYF
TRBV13	CASSAYGRGWEQYF
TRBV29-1	CSVEGTDRRYNEQFF
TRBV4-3	CASSHGGSYNEQFF
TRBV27	CASSLSSSREQFF
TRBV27	CASSLLKAAGMDTQYF
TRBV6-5	CASSYFPHRYGYTF
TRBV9	CASSVAKGAANEKLFF
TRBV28	CASSFAPTILAKNIQYF
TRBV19	CASSIGIRSSTDTQYF
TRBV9	CASSAGGTANEKLFF
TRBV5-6	CASSLPLNTEAFF